A single sample is the source of the 16 T cell receptor beta chains below, sequenced in a study of blood T cell repertoires in COVID-19. Clones were read by immunoSEQ multiplex PCR, and TCRdb kept only the in-frame ones, dropping some. This sample has about 250,000 clones, with 79% found just once. The material sequenced was peripheral blood. All receptors derive from a woman aged 35 to 49 with active or convalescent COVID-19.

This sequence joins TRBV11-2 and TRBJ1-1; 12 nucleotides match TRBD1. V was pared by 1 base and J by 3 bases, with 3 bases of the junction left unmatched. CDR1 and CDR2 (germline): SGHAT, FQNNGV. There are 16 residues in the CDR3. The CDR3 loop is CASSLGDRGLDTEAFF. As DNA, the CDR3 is TGTGCCAGCAGCTTAGGGGACAGGGGGCTCGACACTGAAGCTTTCTTT.

The J gene is TRBJ1-1, the V gene TRBV11-2, with 8 bases that match TRBD1. Germline V gives CDR1 SGHAT, CDR2 FQNNGV. After removal of 4 bases from V and 1 base from J, the junction contained 8 bases not matched to a gene. This CDR3 is 16 amino acids long. The CDR3 here is CASSSSRGTGNTEAFF. CDR3 sequence (DNA): TGTGCCAGCAGCTCCTCGCGGGGGACAGGGAACACTGAAGCTTTCTTT.

This clone turned up a few times. This CDR3 is CASLPPLGGEKLFF. CDR3 bases: TGTGCCAGCTTACCCCCATTGGGGGGTGAAAAACTGTTTTTT. The gene calls are TRBV6-5 and TRBJ1-4, with D possibly TRBD1 on 5 matching bases. There are 14 residues in the CDR3. Germline CDR1 reads MNHEY; CDR2 reads SVGAGI. Trimming cost V 8 bases and J 7 bases, with 17 bases left between them.

The CDR3 bases are TGTGCCAGCAGTGTCTCGGGGTCCGGGGAGCTGTTTTTT. Translation: CASSVSGSGELFF. This chain uses TRBV27 with TRBJ2-2, with a weak D call TRBD2 (5 bases). The CDR3 spans 13 residues. From germline, CDR1 is MNHEY and CDR2 SMNVEV (reference sequence). Trimming left V 5 bases short and J 6 bases short, with 10 bases between.

The V and J genes are TRBV10-3 and TRBJ2-2; the match to TRBD1 covers 7 bases. Germline V gene sequence: CDR1 ENHRY, CDR2 SYGVKD. J gave up 0 bases and V 8 bases, and 3 bases lay outside the gene matches. The CDR3 runs to 14 residues. The CDR3 loop reads CAISGQSNTGELFF. The CDR3, as DNA: TGTGCCATCTCGGGACAGTCGAACACCGGGGAGCTGTTTTTT.

The chain links TRBV2 to TRBJ1-4; no clear D gene. Germline V gene data show CDR1 as SNHLY and CDR2 as FYNNEI. This CDR3 comprises 15 residues. Trimming removed 3 bases at V and 4 bases at J, with 12 bases between. The CDR3 sequence is CASSDQSSYNEKLFF. The DNA of the CDR3 is TGTGCCAGCAGTGACCAGTCCAGTTATAATGAAAAACTGTTTTTT.

J is TRBJ1-1 and V is TRBV5-1; 9 nucleotides agree with TRBD1. The CDR3 loop spans 14 amino acids. V lost 4 bases to trimming and J lost 1 base; unmatched junction nucleotides: 2. Germline-derived CDR1 and CDR2 are SGHRS and YFSETQ. This CDR3 reads CASSPGQGNTEAFF. The CDR3 nucleotides read TGCGCCAGCAGCCCGGGACAGGGGAACACTGAAGCTTTCTTT.

This clone has a handful of counts. CDR3 in DNA: TGTGCCAGCAGCCCCCGGGGGGACACTGAAGCTTTCTTT. Protein: CASSPRGDTEAFF. V gene TRBV7-9 combines with J gene TRBJ1-1, with a weak D call TRBD1 (5 bases). Germline CDR1 is SEHNR and CDR2 is FQNEAQ (reference sequence). The ends were cut back, 5 bases at V and 3 bases at J, with 10 bases in the middle. The CDR3 has 13 residues.

V is TRBV15 and J is TRBJ1-1, with D possibly TRBD1 on 5 matching bases. V lost 5 bases and J 4 bases, leaving 20 bases between the germline ends. The germline gives CDR1 LNHNV, CDR2 YYDKDF (reference sequence). The CDR3 is made up of 16 amino acids. As DNA, the CDR3 is TGTGCCACCAGCCCCCACGGCGGGGGGGTAGGCACTGAAGCTTTCTTT. It specifies CATSPHGGGVGTEAFF. The full variable domain, with the rest looked up from reference TRBV15 and TRBJ1-1, is DAMVIQNPRYQVTQFGKPVTLSCSQTLNHNVMYWYQQKSSQAPKLLFHYYDKDFNNEADTPDNFQSRRPNTSFCFLDIRSPGLGDTAMYLCATSPHGGGVGTEAFFGQGTRLTVV.

In DNA form, the CDR3 reads TGTGCCAGCAGACGACAGGGGACGATCGAGCAGTACGTC. Its protein product is CASRRQGTIEQYV. The gene calls are TRBV27 and TRBJ2-7; 8 nucleotides match TRBD1. The CDR3 spans 13 residues. V lost 6 bases and J lost 6; bases outside the gene matches: 7. CDR1 is MNHEY, CDR2 SMNVEV, per germline (reference sequence).

The chain recombines TRBV7-9 with TRBJ1-2, with a possible D match to TRBD1 (5 bases). V was trimmed by 5 bases and J by 8 bases, leaving 15 bases between them. Germline V gene data show CDR1 as SEHNR and CDR2 as FQNEAQ (reference sequence). CDR3 length equals 13 residues. The CDR3 region is CASSRTGEEGYTF. CDR3 DNA: TGTGCCAGCAGCAGAACGGGGGAGGAAGGCTACACCTTC.

The chain uses TRBV27 and TRBJ2-7; D not certain. Trimming shortened V by 6 bases and J by 2 bases, and 14 bases separated the two germline ends. The CDR3 is 14 amino acids. CDR1 is MNHEY, CDR2 SMNVEV, per germline (reference sequence). In DNA form, the CDR3 reads TGTGCCAGCAGCCGTCCAGAGGCGACCTACGAGCAGTACTTC. As protein: CASSRPEATYEQYF.

The rearrangement uses TRBV7-9 and TRBJ2-3; D is undetermined. With 3 bases removed from V and 0 bases from J, the gap between germline ends came to 7 bases. Germline lookup yields CDR1 SEHNR and CDR2 FQNEAQ (reference sequence). The CDR3 loop spans 14 amino acids. The CDR3 is CASSFAVSTDTQYF. CDR3 DNA sequence: TGTGCCAGCAGCTTCGCGGTTAGCACAGATACGCAGTATTTT.

This chain connects TRBV3-1 (or the pseudogene TRBV3-2) to TRBJ1-4; a possible D gene is TRBD1 (6 bases). This CDR3 has 16 amino acids. Germline assignment: CDR1 LGHDT and CDR2 YNNKEL (reference sequence). With 8 bases removed from V and 0 bases from J, the gap between germline ends came to 16 bases. CDR3 in DNA: TGTGCCAGCGATATAAGGGGGAAGGCAACTAATGAAAAACTGTTTTTT. It yields the protein CASDIRGKATNEKLFF.

The rearrangement uses TRBV5-1 and TRBJ1-1; D is possibly TRBD1 (6 bases). This CDR3 is built from 15 residues. Trimming took 4 bases from V and 4 from J, leaving 17 bases between them. Germline assignment: CDR1 SGHRS and CDR2 YFSETQ. The CDR3 is CASSPVGGRGTEAFF. The CDR3 DNA reads TGCGCCAGCAGCCCAGTTGGGGGCCGTGGCACTGAAGCTTTCTTT.

The chain carries TRBV5-1 and TRBJ1-2; 9 bases are shared with TRBD1. V gave up 3 bases and J gave up 3 bases; unmatched junction bases: 6. Germline loops: CDR1 SGHRS, CDR2 YFSETQ. This CDR3 is built from 15 residues. CDR3 protein: CASSYSTGGDYGYTF. The CDR3 DNA sequence: TGCGCCAGCAGCTACTCGACAGGGGGTGACTATGGCTACACCTTC.